A single sample gave rise to the 16 T cell receptor beta chains below, sequenced in a study of response to subunit inactivated influenza vaccine. Using its own MiXCR run on the RT-PCR reads, TCRdb lists one record per CDR3 protein. Here the sample spans about 570,000 distinct CDR3 sequences, about 10% being singletons. In addition, the sample was reused for a study of T cells expressing NK-cell markers. That paper adds: A 5'RACE template switching approach incorporating UMIs was used to make TCR beta cDNA.

The sample in question was PBMCs from blood, obtained on the day of vaccination. The receptors shown here come from a man in his forties or fifties who received an inactivated influenza vaccine.

The gene calls are TRBV18 and TRBJ2-3; unclear D gene. Germline-derived CDR1 and CDR2 are KGHSH and LQKENI. This CDR3 has 14 amino acids. The ends were cut back, 0 bases at V and 4 bases at J, with 8 bases in the middle. CDR3 in amino acids: CASSPPGAADTQYF. In nucleotides, the CDR3 is TGTGCCAGCTCACCACCGGGTGCTGCAGATACGCAGTATTTT.

This clonotype showed up just a few times. The chain joins TRBV7-9 to TRBJ2-7; 10 bases are a match to TRBD2. CDR3 length equals 15 residues. The J segment lost 0 bases and the V segment lost 4 bases, leaving 3 bases of the junction unmatched. The germline V gene encodes CDR1 SEHNR and CDR2 FQNEAQ (reference sequence). CDR3 coding DNA: TGTGCCAGCAGCTCGTCTAGCGGGAGCTCCTACGAGCAGTACTTC. This translates into CASSSSSGSSYEQYF.

The chain links TRBV25-1 to TRBJ2-1, with 12 bases aligning to TRBD1. The germline V gene encodes CDR1 MGHDK and CDR2 SYGVNS. The ends lost 3 bases at V and 10 bases at J; junction bases unmatched: 7. There are 15 residues in the CDR3. CDR3 residues: CASSDPGQGAREQFF. The DNA for the CDR3 is TGTGCCAGCAGTGATCCGGGACAGGGGGCACGAGAGCAGTTCTTC.

At least ten counts were recorded for this clonotype. The chain is built from TRBV7-8 and TRBJ2-3; tentatively, D is TRBD1 (5 bases). Trimming stripped 3 bases from V and 0 bases from J, with 13 bases between. CDR1 is SGHVS and CDR2 is FQNEAQ in the germline V gene. There are 16 residues in the CDR3. In nucleotides, the CDR3 is TGTGCCAGCAGCTTTCCAGGGCCGACTAGCACAGATACGCAGTATTTT. Translation: CASSFPGPTSTDTQYF.

The table lists this clonotype with a few counts. The rearrangement uses TRBV20-1 and TRBJ2-3, with a weak D call TRBD2 (5 bases). V was shortened by 3 bases and J by 13 bases, with 14 bases between the two germline ends. CDR1 and CDR2 from the germline V gene are DFQATT and SNEGSKA (reference sequence). The CDR3 extends over 11 amino acids. The CDR3 DNA sequence: TGCAGTGCTAGCGGTACTAGTAAGGAGTATTTT. This translates into CSASGTSKEYF.

The CDR3 is CSATPERGLSYEQYF. The CDR3 bases are TGCAGTGCAACACCCGAGAGGGGGCTCTCCTACGAGCAGTACTTC. The V call is TRBV20-1, the J call TRBJ2-7, with 7 bases matching TRBD1. The germline V gene encodes CDR1 DFQATT and CDR2 SNEGSKA (reference sequence). The CDR3 is 15 residues long. J lost 0 bases, V lost 6 bases, and 11 bases had no gene match.

This clonotype was observed many times. The chain joins TRBV12-3 or TRBV12-4 to TRBJ2-1; 15 nucleotides align to TRBD2. Trimming at V came to 7 bases and at J to 8 bases, leaving 12 bases not matched to a gene. The length of the CDR3 is 17 residues. CDR3 sequence (DNA): TGTGCCAGCACCAAACCGTGGACTAGCGGGAGGGAAGATGAGCAGTTCTTC. As protein: CASTKPWTSGREDEQFF.

V gene TRBV6-1 combines with J gene TRBJ2-5; 14 bases fit TRBD2. The junction had 6 bases not matched to a gene; V was cut back by 4 bases and J by 5 bases. CDR3 length equals 16 residues. Germline V gives CDR1 MNHNS, CDR2 SASEGT. The CDR3 loop reads CASSGGLAGVLETQYF. CDR3 bases: TGTGCCAGCAGTGGGGGACTAGCGGGAGTCCTGGAGACCCAGTACTTC.

J is TRBJ2-3 and V is TRBV4-2, with unresolved D. Trimming shortened V by 3 bases and J by 0 bases, and 4 bases separated the two germline ends. CDR1 and CDR2 from the germline V gene are LGHNA and YNFKEQ. The CDR3 consists of 13 residues. CDR3 loop: CASSQISTDTQYF. DNA of the CDR3: TGTGCCAGCAGCCAGATTAGCACAGATACGCAGTATTTT.

The chain uses TRBV24-1 and TRBJ2-2, with D unclear. CDR1 KGHDR and CDR2 SFDVKD come from the germline V gene. The V end was cut by 5 bases, the J end by 0 bases, with 6 bases between. This CDR3 has 14 amino acids. The CDR3 loop reads CATSVGPNTGELFF. For the CDR3, the DNA is TGTGCCACCAGTGTAGGTCCGAACACCGGGGAGCTGTTTTTT.

The chain combines TRBV20-1 with TRBJ1-2; 11 bases agree with TRBD1. Trimming at V came to 5 bases and at J to 3 bases, leaving 11 bases not matched to a gene. Germline V lookup: CDR1 DFQATT, CDR2 SNEGSKA (reference sequence). The CDR3 runs to 16 residues. Here the CDR3 DNA reads TGCAGTGCTCGGAGGACAGGGGGCATAGTTTACTATGGCTACACCTTC. As protein: CSARRTGGIVYYGYTF.

This sequence joins TRBV7-6 and TRBJ2-7; TRBD2 might be the D (6 bases). Germline V gene sequence: CDR1 SGHVS, CDR2 FNYEAQ. The germline V and J ends were trimmed by 1 base and 3 bases, with 13 bases remaining between them. The CDR3 spans 15 residues. The CDR3 sequence: CASSLGAGPVYEQYF. CDR3 DNA sequence: TGTGCCAGCAGCTTAGGGGCGGGACCGGTCTACGAGCAGTACTTC.

In this sample, this clonotype turned up many times. The CDR3 nucleotides are TGTGCCAGCAGCCCCACGGTAGGACTAGCGGTAAACACAGATACGCAGTATTTT. Translation: CASSPTVGLAVNTDTQYF. The chain employs TRBV11-2 and TRBJ2-3; TRBD2 aligns across 10 bases. V was clipped by 5 bases and J by 2 bases; unmatched bases: 13. The CDR3 runs 18 residues. Per germline, CDR1 SGHAT and CDR2 FQNNGV.

This clonotype appeared a few times. This chain links TRBV29-1 with TRBJ2-7, with 15 bases matching TRBD2. This CDR3 spans 15 amino acids. Germline CDR1 is SQVTM and CDR2 is ANQGSEA. Trimming at V came to 7 bases and at J to 5 bases, leaving 9 bases not matched to a gene. CDR3 in amino acids: CSAGTSGRSINEQYF. The CDR3, as DNA: TGCAGCGCTGGGACTAGCGGGAGGTCAATCAACGAGCAGTACTTC.

The chain joins TRBV28 to TRBJ1-5, with TRBD1 as a possible D gene (5 bases). Per the germline V gene, CDR1 is MDHEN and CDR2 is SYDVKM. This CDR3 is 14 amino acids long. Trimming removed 6 bases at V and 9 bases at J, with 18 bases between. The CDR3 coding sequence is TGTGCCAGCAGAAGCGGGGCTACCCCCCGGCCCCAGCATTTT. Protein sequence: CASRSGATPRPQHF. The variable domain in full, completed from reference TRBV28 and TRBJ1-5, reads DVKVTQSSRYLVKRTGEKVFLECVQDMDHENMFWYRQDPGLGLRLIYFSYDVKMKEKGDIPEGYSVSREKKERFSLILESASTNQTSMYLCASRSGATPRPQHFGDGTRLSIL.

The chain links TRBV18 to TRBJ2-7; D gene ambiguous. The CDR3 runs 14 residues. Germline values: CDR1 KGHSH, CDR2 LQKENI. V was cut by 2 bases and J by 1 base, with 9 bases left in between. Written as DNA, the CDR3 is TGTGCCAGCTCACCAGAAAGGATGTCCTACGAGCAGTACTTC. Its translation is CASSPERMSYEQYF. Full variable domain (rest looked up from reference TRBV18 and TRBJ2-7): NAGVMQNPRHLVRRRGQEARLRCSPMKGHSHVYWYRQLPEEGLKFMVYLQKENIIDESGMPKERFSAEFPKEGPSILRIQQVVRGDSAAYFCASSPERMSYEQYFGPGTRLTVT.